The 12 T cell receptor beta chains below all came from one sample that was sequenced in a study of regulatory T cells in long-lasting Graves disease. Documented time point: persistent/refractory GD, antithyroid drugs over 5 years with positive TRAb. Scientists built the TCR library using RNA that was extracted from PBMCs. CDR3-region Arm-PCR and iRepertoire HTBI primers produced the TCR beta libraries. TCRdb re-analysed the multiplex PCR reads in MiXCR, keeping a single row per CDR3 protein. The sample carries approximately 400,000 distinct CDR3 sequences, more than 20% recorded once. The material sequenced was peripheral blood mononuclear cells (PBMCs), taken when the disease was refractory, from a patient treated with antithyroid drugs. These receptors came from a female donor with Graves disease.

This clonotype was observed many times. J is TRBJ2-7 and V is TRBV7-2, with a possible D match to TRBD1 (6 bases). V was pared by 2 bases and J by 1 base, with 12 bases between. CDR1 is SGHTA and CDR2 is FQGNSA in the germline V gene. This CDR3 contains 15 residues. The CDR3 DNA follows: TGTGCCAGCAGCTTATTTCAGGGGCCGTCCTACGAGCAGTACTTC. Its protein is CASSLFQGPSYEQYF. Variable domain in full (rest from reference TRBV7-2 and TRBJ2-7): GAGVSQSPSNKVTEKGKDVELRCDPISGHTALYWYRQSLGQGLEFLIYFQGNSAPDKSGLPSDRFSAERTGGSVSTLTIQRTQQEDSAVYLCASSLFQGPSYEQYFGPGTRLTVT.

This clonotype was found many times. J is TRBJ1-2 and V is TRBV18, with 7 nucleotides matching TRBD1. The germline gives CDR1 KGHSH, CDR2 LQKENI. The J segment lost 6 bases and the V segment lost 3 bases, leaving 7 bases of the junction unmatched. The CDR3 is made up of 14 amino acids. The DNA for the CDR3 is TGTGCCAGCTCACCGGGACAGTCAAACAATGGCTACACCTTC. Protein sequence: CASSPGQSNNGYTF.

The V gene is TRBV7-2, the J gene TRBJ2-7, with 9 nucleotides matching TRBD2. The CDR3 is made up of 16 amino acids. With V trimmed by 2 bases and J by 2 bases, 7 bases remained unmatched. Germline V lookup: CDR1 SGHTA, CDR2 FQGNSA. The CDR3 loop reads CASSLSPSSGAYEQYF. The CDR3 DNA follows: TGTGCCAGCAGCTTATCCCCCTCTAGCGGGGCCTACGAGCAGTACTTC.

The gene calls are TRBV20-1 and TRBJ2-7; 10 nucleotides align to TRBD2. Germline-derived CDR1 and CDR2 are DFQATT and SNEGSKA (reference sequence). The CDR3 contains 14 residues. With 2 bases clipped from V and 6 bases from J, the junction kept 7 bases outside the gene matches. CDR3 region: CSARTLAGVVEQYF. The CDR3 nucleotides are TGCAGTGCTAGAACCCTAGCGGGAGTGGTCGAGCAGTACTTC.

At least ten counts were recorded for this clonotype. The CDR3 spells CASRQGWLDEAFF. Here the CDR3 DNA reads TGTGCCAGCAGACAAGGGTGGCTAGATGAAGCTTTCTTT. This sequence joins TRBV6-1 and TRBJ1-1; D is undetermined. Germline lookup yields CDR1 MNHNS and CDR2 SASEGT. Between the trimmed V and J ends, which lost 6 bases and 7 bases, there was a span of 15 bases. This CDR3 contains 13 residues.

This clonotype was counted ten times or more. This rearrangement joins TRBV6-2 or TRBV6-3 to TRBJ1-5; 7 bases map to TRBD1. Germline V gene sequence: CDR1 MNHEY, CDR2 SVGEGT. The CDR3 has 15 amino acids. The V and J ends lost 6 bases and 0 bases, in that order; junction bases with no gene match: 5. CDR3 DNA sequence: TGTGCCAGCAGAAAGGGACAGTATAGCAATCAGCCCCAGCATTTT. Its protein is CASRKGQYSNQPQHF.

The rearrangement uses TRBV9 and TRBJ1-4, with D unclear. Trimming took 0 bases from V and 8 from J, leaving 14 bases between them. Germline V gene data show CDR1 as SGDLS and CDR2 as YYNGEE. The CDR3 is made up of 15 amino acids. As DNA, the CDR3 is TGTGCCAGCAGCGTAGGAAGGTGGCGACCCGAAAAACTGTTTTTT. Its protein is CASSVGRWRPEKLFF.

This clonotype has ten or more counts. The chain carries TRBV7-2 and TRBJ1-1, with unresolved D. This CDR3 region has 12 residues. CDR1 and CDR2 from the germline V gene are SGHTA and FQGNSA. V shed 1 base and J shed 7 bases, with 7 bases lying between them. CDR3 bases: TGTGCCAGCAGCTTAGGGTCCGGTGAAGCTTTCTTT. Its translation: CASSLGSGEAFF.

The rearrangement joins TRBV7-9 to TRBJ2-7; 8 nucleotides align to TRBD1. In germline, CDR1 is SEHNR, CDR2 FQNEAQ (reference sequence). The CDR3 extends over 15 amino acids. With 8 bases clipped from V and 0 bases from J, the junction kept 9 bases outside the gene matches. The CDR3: CASRARQGSSYEQYF. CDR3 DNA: TGTGCCAGCCGAGCCCGACAGGGGTCCTCCTACGAGCAGTACTTC.

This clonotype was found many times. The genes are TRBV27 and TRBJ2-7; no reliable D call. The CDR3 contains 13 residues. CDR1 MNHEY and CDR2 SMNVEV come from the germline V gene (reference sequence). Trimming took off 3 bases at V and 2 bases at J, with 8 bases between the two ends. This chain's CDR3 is CASSFTDAYEQYF. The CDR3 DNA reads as TGTGCCAGCAGTTTCACGGACGCCTACGAGCAGTACTTC.

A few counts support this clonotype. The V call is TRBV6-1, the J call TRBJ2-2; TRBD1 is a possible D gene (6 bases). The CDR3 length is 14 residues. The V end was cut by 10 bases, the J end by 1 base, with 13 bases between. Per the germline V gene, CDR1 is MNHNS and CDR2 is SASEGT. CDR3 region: CATQQGQNTGELFF. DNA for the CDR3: TGTGCCACCCAACAGGGACAGAACACCGGGGAGCTGTTTTTT.

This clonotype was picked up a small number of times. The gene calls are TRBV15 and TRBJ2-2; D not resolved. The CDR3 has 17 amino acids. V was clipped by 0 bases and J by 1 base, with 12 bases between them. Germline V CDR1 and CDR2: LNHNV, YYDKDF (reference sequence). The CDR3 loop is CATSREVLDMNTGELFF. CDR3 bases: TGTGCCACCAGCAGAGAAGTCCTAGATATGAACACCGGGGAGCTGTTTTTT.